The clone carrying this TCR beta chain came up a few times. What it binds is not known. Trimming cost V 5 bases and J 9 bases; bases outside gene matches: 10. The CDR3 totals 15 residues. Germline V gene data show CDR1 as SGHVS and CDR2 as FNYEAQ. These data are taken from a study of T cell repertoires in cytomegalovirus infection. TCRdb reprocessed the reads with MiXCR, giving one entry per CDR3 protein. The table has approximately 770,000 distinct CDR3 sequences, about 28% seen once. The gene calls are TRBV7-6 and TRBJ2-5, with 12 positions matching TRBD2. The TCR comes from a human donor in good health (CMV status not recorded). Some clones in this sample may be carry-over from other donors' samples. The material was cultured CD8+ T cells from PBMCs, obtained from culture after CMV antigen stimulation. The CDR3 protein is CASSTRTSGVEAQYF. CDR3 DNA sequence: TGTGCCAGCAGCACTCGGACTAGCGGGGTGGAGGCCCAGTACTTC.